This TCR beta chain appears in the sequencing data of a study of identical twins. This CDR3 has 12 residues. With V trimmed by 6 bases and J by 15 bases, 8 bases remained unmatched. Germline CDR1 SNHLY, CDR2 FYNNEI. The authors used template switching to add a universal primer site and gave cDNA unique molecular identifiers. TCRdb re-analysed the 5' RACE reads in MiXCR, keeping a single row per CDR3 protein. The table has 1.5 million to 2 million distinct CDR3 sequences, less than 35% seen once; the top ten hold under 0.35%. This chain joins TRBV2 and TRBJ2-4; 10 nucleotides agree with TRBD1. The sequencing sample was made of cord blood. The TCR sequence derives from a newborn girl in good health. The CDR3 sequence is CASRGTGVGVYF. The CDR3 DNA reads TGTGCCAGCAGGGGGACAGGGGTAGGGGTGTACTTC.